This passage covers 23 T cell receptor beta chains from one sample sequenced in a study of blood T cell repertoires in COVID-19. Sequenced by immunoSEQ multiplex PCR; TCRdb stores in-frame clones only, minus some. This repertoire shows some 83,000 clones, roughly 82% found once; its top ten account for just over 20%. The sequencing input was peripheral blood. The receptors originated from a human donor in a cohort sampled during active COVID-19.

The V gene is TRBV3-1 (or the pseudogene TRBV3-2), the J gene TRBJ1-4; D call uncertain. From germline, CDR1 is LGHDT and CDR2 YNNKEL (reference sequence). This CDR3 comprises 13 residues. V was clipped by 1 base and J by 10 bases, with 10 bases between them. The CDR3 DNA reads TGTGCCAGCAGCCAAGCGCCCGAGGGAAAACTGTTTTTT. Translating it yields CASSQAPEGKLFF.

The rearrangement links TRBV2 to TRBJ1-6; D remains unclear. The V end lost 6 bases, the J end lost 6 bases, and 6 bases lay between the germline ends. Germline CDR1 is SNHLY and CDR2 is FYNNEI. The CDR3 has 12 amino acids. The CDR3 DNA reads as TGTGCCAGCAGCGTGTTTAATTCACCCCTCCACTTT. Its protein is CASSVFNSPLHF.

This chain connects TRBV27 to TRBJ2-7; the D gene is possibly TRBD2 (5 bases). This CDR3 is built from 14 residues. The ends were cut back, 4 bases at V and 3 bases at J, with 13 bases in the middle. Germline V CDR1 and CDR2: MNHEY, SMNVEV (reference sequence). The CDR3 loop is CASSSPSGNYEQYF. The CDR3 coding sequence is TGTGCCAGCAGTTCCCCCTCCGGGAACTACGAGCAGTACTTC.

This sequence joins TRBV7-2 and TRBJ1-6, with TRBD1 matching 8 bases. The ends lost 5 bases at V and 4 bases at J; junction bases unmatched: 7. The CDR3 is 16 residues long. From germline, CDR1 is SGHTA and CDR2 FQGNSA. Here the CDR3 reads CASSIGQGTYNSPLHF. CDR3 in DNA: TGTGCCAGCAGCATAGGACAGGGAACGTATAATTCACCCCTCCACTTT.

V is TRBV5-1 and J is TRBJ2-5, with D perhaps TRBD1 (5 bases). Trimming took off 0 bases at V and 5 bases at J, with 11 bases between the two ends. The CDR3 length is 14 residues. Germline assignment: CDR1 SGHRS and CDR2 YFSETQ. CDR3 region: CASSLGWQGETQYF. The CDR3 nucleotides read TGCGCCAGCAGCTTGGGTTGGCAGGGTGAGACCCAGTACTTC.

The rearrangement joins TRBV5-6 to TRBJ2-6; no clear D gene. The length of the CDR3 is 13 residues. V dropped 2 bases and J dropped 3 bases, with 3 bases sitting between them. Per the germline V gene, CDR1 is SGHDT and CDR2 is YYEEEE. In DNA form, the CDR3 reads TGTGCCAGCAGCTTCGGTGGGGCCAACGTCCTGACTTTC. Protein: CASSFGGANVLTF.

The chain links TRBV30 to TRBJ1-5, with no clear D. The V end lost 1 base, the J end lost 5 bases, and 9 bases lay between the germline ends. CDR3 size: 13 residues. Germline CDR1 and CDR2: GTSNPN and SVGIG (reference sequence). CDR3 nucleotide sequence: TGTGCCTGGAGTGGGAGGACTGATCAGCCCCAGCATTTT. Its translation: CAWSGRTDQPQHF. The whole variable domain, remainder taken from reference TRBV30 and TRBJ1-5, is SQTIHQWPATLVQPVGSPLSLECTVEGTSNPNLYWYRQAAGRGLQLLFYSVGIGQISSEVPQNLSASRPQDRQFILSSKKLLLSDSGFYLCAWSGRTDQPQHFGDGTRLSIL.

The rearrangement joins TRBV19 to TRBJ2-1; 8 bases are shared with TRBD1. This CDR3 contains 14 residues. Looked up from germline, CDR1 is LNHDA and CDR2 is SQIVND (reference sequence). V lost 5 bases, J lost 6 bases, and 6 bases stayed unmatched. DNA for the CDR3: TGTGCCAGTAGTCCCGGGACAGGTGGCAATGAGCAGTTCTTC. It encodes CASSPGTGGNEQFF.

V gene TRBV5-1 combines with J gene TRBJ2-3, with D perhaps TRBD1 (6 bases). V was shortened by 4 bases and J by 4 bases, with 13 bases between the two germline ends. This CDR3 comprises 14 residues. Germline CDR1 is SGHRS and CDR2 is YFSETQ. In nucleotides, the CDR3 is TGCGCCAGCAGCGGGTCAGGGGTGGCAGATACGCAGTATTTT. Its protein product is CASSGSGVADTQYF.

The J gene is TRBJ2-7, the V gene TRBV28; tentatively, D is TRBD1 (5 bases). Looked up from germline, CDR1 is MDHEN and CDR2 is SYDVKM. This CDR3 region has 13 residues. V dropped 8 bases and J dropped 7 bases, with 18 bases sitting between them. The CDR3 is CASQVQGLREQYF. The CDR3 DNA sequence: TGTGCCAGCCAAGTCCAGGGTTTGCGTGAGCAGTACTTC.

This clone was seen more than once but under ten times. The CDR3 coding sequence is TGTGCCAGTAGTATGGAGAGGGGAGGGGACAACGCAGATACGCAGTATTTT. It specifies CASSMERGGDNADTQYF. The chain has TRBV19 and TRBJ2-3; D possibly corresponds to TRBD2 (7 bases). V dropped 3 bases and J dropped 4 bases, with 20 bases sitting between them. The CDR3 spans 17 residues. The germline gives CDR1 LNHDA, CDR2 SQIVND (reference sequence).

This clone was picked up a small number of times. CDR3 residues: CASSDGGYEQYF. DNA for the CDR3: TGTGCCAGCAGTGACGGGGGGTACGAGCAGTACTTC. This sequence joins TRBV2 and TRBJ2-7; TRBD2 matches at 7 bases. CDR3 length: 12 amino acids. The J segment lost 4 bases and the V segment lost 3 bases, leaving 0 bases of the junction unmatched. Germline CDR1 reads SNHLY; CDR2 reads FYNNEI. The entire variable domain, with the rest obtained from reference TRBV2 and TRBJ2-7, is as follows: EPEVTQTPSHQVTQMGQEVILRCVPISNHLYFYWYRQILGQKVEFLVSFYNNEISEKSEIFDDQFSVERPDGSNFTLKIRSTKLEDSAMYFCASSDGGYEQYFGPGTRLTVT.

The count of this clone is one. The junction and the germline gene differ at one end; a read error may be behind it. The chain's CDR3 is CAGDPGQAF. In DNA form, the CDR3 reads TGCGCCGGGGATCCCGGACAGGCCTTC. The chain joins TRBV10-1 to TRBJ2-7, with 7 positions matching TRBD1. The CDR3 covers 9 residues. Germline lookup yields CDR1 WNHNN and CDR2 SYGVQD (reference sequence).

The chain combines TRBV15 with TRBJ1-5; possible D gene TRBD1, 6 bases. Deletions cut 2 bases from V and 2 bases from J, with 10 bases between. The CDR3 is made up of 15 amino acids. Germline lookup yields CDR1 LNHNV and CDR2 YYDKDF (reference sequence). In DNA, the CDR3 is TGTGCCACCAGCAGAAACCGACAGGGCAATCAGCCCCAGCATTTT. This sequence encodes CATSRNRQGNQPQHF.

This rearrangement joins TRBV7-2 to TRBJ1-5; maybe TRBD1 (6 bases). Between the trimmed V and J ends, which lost 3 bases and 3 bases, there was a span of 12 bases. The CDR3 totals 15 residues. Germline-derived CDR1 and CDR2 are SGHTA and FQGNSA. CDR3 in amino acids: CASSFTGQNNQPQHF. The CDR3 DNA is TGTGCCAGCAGCTTTACCGGACAGAACAATCAGCCCCAGCATTTT.

The chain employs TRBV9 and TRBJ1-2; the match to TRBD1 covers 9 bases. Losses at the gene ends were 0 bases for V and 2 bases for J; bases not matched to a gene: 5. CDR3 length: 16 residues. The germline V gene has CDR1 SGDLS and CDR2 YYNGEE. CDR3 amino acids: CASSVAQGQGNYGYTF. The CDR3 DNA is TGTGCCAGCAGCGTAGCTCAGGGACAGGGAAACTATGGCTACACCTTC.

The CDR3 spells CASSGGVGGKTEAFF. The CDR3 nucleotides are TGTGCCAGCTCAGGGGGCGTGGGGGGAAAAACTGAAGCTTTCTTT. V is TRBV6-6 and J is TRBJ1-1, with TRBD1 matching over 8 bases. V shed 8 bases and J 5 bases; nucleotides not matched to a gene: 13. Germline loops: CDR1 MNHNY, CDR2 SVGAGI (reference sequence). This CDR3 is built from 15 residues.

The chain recombines TRBV19 with TRBJ2-5, with TRBD1 matching over 9 bases. The CDR3 extends over 13 amino acids. Germline CDR1 and CDR2: LNHDA and SQIVND (reference sequence). J was trimmed by 1 base and V by 6 bases; bases with no gene match: 0. CDR3 coding DNA: TGTGCCAGTAGGACAGGGGGCCAAGAGACCCAGTACTTC. This sequence encodes CASRTGGQETQYF.

The chain combines TRBV10-3 with TRBJ2-7; the match to TRBD1 covers 7 bases. Germline CDR1 and CDR2: ENHRY and SYGVKD. V gave up 6 bases and J gave up 5 bases; unmatched junction bases: 10. This CDR3 region has 14 residues. This CDR3 is CAIRDQGVIHEQYF. The CDR3 nucleotides are TGTGCCATCAGAGATCAGGGGGTAATCCACGAGCAGTACTTC.

The J gene is TRBJ1-1, the V gene TRBV2, with D hard to call. V was pared by 1 base and J by 2 bases, with 5 bases between. Germline V gives CDR1 SNHLY, CDR2 FYNNEI. CDR3 length equals 13 residues. DNA of the CDR3: TGTGCCAGCAGTGAAGGAGTCAACACTGAAGCTTTCTTT. It yields the protein CASSEGVNTEAFF. The full variable domain, in which reference TRBV2 and TRBJ1-1 provide the parts outside the CDR3, is EPEVTQTPSHQVTQMGQEVILRCVPISNHLYFYWYRQILGQKVEFLVSFYNNEISEKSEIFDDQFSVERPDGSNFTLKIRSTKLEDSAMYFCASSEGVNTEAFFGQGTRLTVV.

This rearrangement joins TRBV2 to TRBJ2-2; possible D gene TRBD1, 6 bases. The V gene's germline CDR1 is SNHLY and CDR2 FYNNEI. Trimming pared 6 bases from V and 5 bases from J, leaving 7 bases between. The CDR3 is 12 residues long. The CDR3 reads CASRRGTGELFF. The CDR3 nucleotides read TGTGCCAGCAGAAGGGGGACCGGGGAGCTGTTTTTT.

The chain joins TRBV9 to TRBJ2-3, with D unresolved. CDR3 size: 15 residues. Trimming cost V 0 bases and J 4 bases, with 12 bases left between them. Germline V gene sequence: CDR1 SGDLS, CDR2 YYNGEE. CDR3 amino acids: CASSVDLVNADTQYF. CDR3 DNA sequence: TGTGCCAGCAGCGTAGATCTAGTAAACGCAGATACGCAGTATTTT. Drawing the rest from reference TRBV9 and TRBJ2-3, the complete variable domain is DSGVTQTPKHLITATGQRVTLRCSPRSGDLSVYWYQQSLDQGLQFLIQYYNGEERAKGNILERFSAQQFPDLHSELNLSSLELGDSALYFCASSVDLVNADTQYFGPGTRLTVL.

The DNA of the CDR3 is TGTGCCAGCAGCCACGACAGGGGGGATCAGCCCCAGCATTTT. Protein product: CASSHDRGDQPQHF. This rearrangement joins TRBV6-5 to TRBJ1-5; 9 positions agree with TRBD1. Germline loops: CDR1 MNHEY, CDR2 SVGAGI. Trimming removed 6 bases from V and 5 bases from J; junction bases left unmatched: 5. The CDR3 runs to 14 residues.